The next 14 T cell receptor beta chains were all read from a single sample in a study of T-cell memory formation after mild COVID-19. TCRdb recomputed calls from the 5' RACE reads with MiXCR, one row per CDR3 protein. Counted here are 250,000 to 300,000 distinct CDR3 sequences, over 15% occurring once; the ten biggest clones make up 23%. Material: PBMCs or a T cell subset sorted from them (not recorded which). These receptors originate from a man aged 18 to 30 who had mild COVID-19 (a few samples of this study predate the infection). Cell type and time point are not known.

The chain couples TRBV5-4 to TRBJ1-5; TRBD1 might be the D (6 bases). The CDR3 is made up of 16 amino acids. The germline V gene has CDR1 SGHNT and CDR2 YYREEE (reference sequence). Trimming stripped 4 bases from V and 3 bases from J, with 17 bases between. In nucleotides, the CDR3 is TGTGCCAGCAGCCAAGGCGGACAGCCCCCCAATCAGCCCCAGCATTTT. Residues: CASSQGGQPPNQPQHF.

This clonotype was seen a few times. This chain uses TRBV6-6 with TRBJ2-3; 10 bases line up with TRBD1. Germline loops: CDR1 MNHNY, CDR2 SVGAGI (reference sequence). The ends lost 2 bases at V and 2 bases at J; junction bases unmatched: 4. There are 16 residues in the CDR3. CDR3 residues: CASSYPDRGLTDTQYF. CDR3 nucleotides: TGTGCCAGCAGTTACCCCGACAGGGGGCTCACAGATACGCAGTATTTT.

This clonotype has just a few counts. The V and J genes are TRBV5-5 and TRBJ1-5, with TRBD1 as a possible D gene (5 bases). The V gene lost 0 bases and the J gene lost 1 base, with 11 bases spanning the gap. Germline assignment: CDR1 SGHKS and CDR2 YYEKEE (reference sequence). CDR3 size: 16 residues. CDR3 protein: CASSLVGGESNQPQHF. As DNA, the CDR3 is TGTGCCAGCAGCTTGGTTGGGGGTGAAAGCAATCAGCCCCAGCATTTT.

This clonotype was picked up a small number of times. The chain employs TRBV29-1 and TRBJ1-4, with D uncertain. V lost 7 bases and J 5 bases, leaving 14 bases between the germline ends. Germline V gene data show CDR1 as SQVTM and CDR2 as ANQGSEA. CDR3 length: 13 residues. CDR3: CSARRVGNEKLFF. The CDR3 DNA is TGCAGCGCCCGGAGGGTTGGGAATGAAAAACTGTTTTTT.

The chain employs TRBV7-6 and TRBJ1-3, with 7 bases matching TRBD1. CDR1 and CDR2 from the germline V gene are SGHVS and FNYEAQ. The CDR3 covers 17 residues. The V gene end was trimmed by 5 bases and the J gene end by 0 bases; junction bases not matched to a gene: 10. The CDR3: CASSPRGQLSSGNTIYF. In DNA form, the CDR3 reads TGTGCCAGCAGCCCGAGGGGACAGCTCAGCTCTGGAAACACCATATATTTT.

The CDR3 DNA reads TGCGCCAGCAGCATTCTAACAGGGGGGAGCGGGGCCACAGATACGCAGTATTTT. It codes for CASSILTGGSGATDTQYF. The chain is built from TRBV5-1 and TRBJ2-3; D may be TRBD1 (8 bases). This CDR3 contains 18 residues. V lost 4 bases and J 2 bases, leaving 23 bases between the germline ends. Germline loops: CDR1 SGHRS, CDR2 YFSETQ.

This clonotype has more than one count but fewer than ten. The chain couples TRBV7-8 to TRBJ2-3; D is unclear. Trimming took 5 bases from V and 5 from J, leaving 11 bases between them. This CDR3 has 13 amino acids. Per germline, CDR1 SGHVS and CDR2 FQNEAQ. CDR3: CASSPPKIDTQYF. The CDR3 region has the DNA TGTGCCAGCAGCCCCCCCAAAATAGATACGCAGTATTTT.

This clonotype appeared a few times. The V gene is TRBV10-3, the J gene TRBJ1-6; no firm D call. V dropped 7 bases and J dropped 6 bases, with 7 bases sitting between them. Looked up from germline, CDR1 is ENHRY and CDR2 is SYGVKD. The CDR3 spans 12 residues. CDR3 in amino acids: CAIMDLNSPLHF. Written as DNA, the CDR3 is TGTGCCATCATGGACCTTAATTCACCCCTCCACTTT.

The J gene is TRBJ2-5, the V gene TRBV3-1, with D unclear. Germline values: CDR1 LGHDT, CDR2 YNNKEL (reference sequence). Trimming took off 0 bases at V and 2 bases at J, with 10 bases between the two ends. This CDR3 has 15 amino acids. The CDR3 DNA follows: TGTGCCAGCAGCCAAGATTTGGCGGAACAAGAGACCCAGTACTTC. Its protein product is CASSQDLAEQETQYF.

This clonotype was counted only a few times. The V call is TRBV5-6, the J call TRBJ1-4; D possibly corresponds to TRBD1 (5 bases). Trimming cost V 2 bases and J 7 bases, with 15 bases left between them. CDR3 size: 15 residues. Germline lookup yields CDR1 SGHDT and CDR2 YYEEEE. CDR3 loop: CASSLTFGAGEKLFF. The DNA of the CDR3 is TGTGCCAGCAGCTTAACCTTTGGGGCGGGTGAAAAACTGTTTTTT. The full variable domain, rest sourced from reference TRBV5-6 and TRBJ1-4, is DAGVTQSPTHLIKTRGQQVTLRCSPKSGHDTVSWYQQALGQGPQFIFQYYEEEERQRGNFPDRFSGHQFPNYSSELNVNALLLGDSALYLCASSLTFGAGEKLFFGSGTQLSVL.

This clonotype occurred a few times. The rearrangement joins TRBV11-2 to TRBJ2-1, with 11 bases aligning to TRBD2. Germline assignment: CDR1 SGHAT and CDR2 FQNNGV. V was pared by 6 bases and J by 7 bases, with 8 bases of the junction left unmatched. The CDR3 length is 15 residues. In DNA form, the CDR3 reads TGTGCCAGCAGAGGTAGCGGGGGGGCCGGGAATGAGCAGTTCTTC. Translated, it gives CASRGSGGAGNEQFF. Supplemented by reference TRBV11-2 and TRBJ2-1, the full variable domain reads EAGVAQSPRYKIIEKRQSVAFWCNPISGHATLYWYQQILGQGPKLLIQFQNNGVVDDSQLPKDRFSAERLKGVDSTLKIQPAKLEDSAVYLCASRGSGGAGNEQFFGPGTRLTVL.

This chain joins TRBV16 and TRBJ2-3; D might be TRBD1 or TRBD2, each matching 5 bases. The V gene lost 3 bases and the J gene lost 1 base, with 14 bases spanning the gap. The germline V gene encodes CDR1 KGHSY and CDR2 FQNENV. The CDR3 is 16 amino acids. In DNA, the CDR3 is TGTGCCAGCAGCCATCTCGGGGCAATACGCACAGATACGCAGTATTTT. Translation gives CASSHLGAIRTDTQYF.

This clonotype has only one observation. This chain links TRBV11-2 with TRBJ2-7, with D possibly TRBD1 on 6 matching bases. The CDR3 runs to 14 residues. The germline V gene encodes CDR1 SGHAT and CDR2 FQNNGV. Trimming stripped 5 bases from V and 4 bases from J, with 15 bases between. CDR3 in DNA: TGTGCCAGCAGCGAAACCAGGGGTTCGTACGAGCAGTACTTC. Translation gives CASSETRGSYEQYF.

The chain couples TRBV7-3 to TRBJ2-2; no clear D. This CDR3 has 15 residues. V lost 5 bases and J 3 bases, leaving 13 bases between the germline ends. CDR1 is SGHTA and CDR2 is FQGTGA in the germline V gene. The CDR3 sequence: CASSEPGQHTGELFF. In DNA, the CDR3 is TGTGCCAGCAGCGAACCGGGCCAACACACCGGGGAGCTGTTTTTT.